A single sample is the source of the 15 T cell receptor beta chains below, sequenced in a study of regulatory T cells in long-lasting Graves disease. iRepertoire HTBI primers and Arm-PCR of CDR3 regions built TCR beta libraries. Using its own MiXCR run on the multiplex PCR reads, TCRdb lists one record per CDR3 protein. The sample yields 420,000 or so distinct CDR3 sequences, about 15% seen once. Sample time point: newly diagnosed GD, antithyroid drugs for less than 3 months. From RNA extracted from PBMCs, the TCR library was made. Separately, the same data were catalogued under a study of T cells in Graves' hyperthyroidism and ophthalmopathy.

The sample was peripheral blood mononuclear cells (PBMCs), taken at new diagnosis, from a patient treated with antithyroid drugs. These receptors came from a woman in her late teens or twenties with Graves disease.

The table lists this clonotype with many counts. CDR3 region: CASSLAGQNPQKASPLHF. In nucleotides, the CDR3 is TGCGCCAGCAGCTTGGCTGGACAGAACCCCCAAAAGGCTTCACCCCTCCACTTT. This chain connects TRBV5-1 to TRBJ1-6; TRBD1 is a possible D gene (6 bases). Looked up from germline, CDR1 is SGHRS and CDR2 is YFSETQ. V was pared by 0 bases and J by 9 bases, with 22 bases between. The CDR3 extends over 18 amino acids. Complete variable domain (other parts from reference TRBV5-1 and TRBJ1-6): KAGVTQTPRYLIKTRGQQVTLSCSPISGHRSVSWYQQTPGQGLQFLFEYFSETQRNKGNFPGRFSGRQFSNSRSEMNVSTLELGDSALYLCASSLAGQNPQKASPLHFGNGTRLTVT.

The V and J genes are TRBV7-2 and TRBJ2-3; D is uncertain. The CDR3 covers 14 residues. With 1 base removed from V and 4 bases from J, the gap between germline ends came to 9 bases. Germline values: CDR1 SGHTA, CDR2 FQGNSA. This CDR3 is CASSLDSLADTQYF. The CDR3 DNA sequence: TGTGCCAGCAGCTTAGACTCCCTAGCAGATACGCAGTATTTT. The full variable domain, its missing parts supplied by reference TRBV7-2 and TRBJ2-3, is GAGVSQSPSNKVTEKGKDVELRCDPISGHTALYWYRQSLGQGLEFLIYFQGNSAPDKSGLPSDRFSAERTGGSVSTLTIQRTQQEDSAVYLCASSLDSLADTQYFGPGTRLTVL.

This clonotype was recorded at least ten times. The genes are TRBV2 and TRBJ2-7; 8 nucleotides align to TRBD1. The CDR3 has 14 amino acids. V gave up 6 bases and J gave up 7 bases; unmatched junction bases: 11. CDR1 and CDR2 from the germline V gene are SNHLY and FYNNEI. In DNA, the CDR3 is TGTGCCAGCAGCCGGGACAGGCCGCAGGGGGAGCAGTACTTC. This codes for CASSRDRPQGEQYF.

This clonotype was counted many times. Written as DNA, the CDR3 is TGTGCCAGCAGCGCGAACAGGGGGCCCACCTACGAGCAGTACTTC. Translating gives CASSANRGPTYEQYF. The chain uses TRBV7-6 and TRBJ2-7; 9 positions match TRBD1. This CDR3 is 15 amino acids long. After removal of 5 bases from V and 2 bases from J, the junction contained 7 bases not matched to a gene. CDR1 and CDR2 from the germline V gene are SGHVS and FNYEAQ.

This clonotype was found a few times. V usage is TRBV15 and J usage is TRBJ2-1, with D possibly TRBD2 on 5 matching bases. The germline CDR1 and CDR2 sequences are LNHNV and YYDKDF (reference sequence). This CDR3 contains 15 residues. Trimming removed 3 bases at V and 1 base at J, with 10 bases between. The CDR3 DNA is TGTGCCACCAGCAGGGACTTATCTTCCTACAATGAGCAGTTCTTC. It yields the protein CATSRDLSSYNEQFF.

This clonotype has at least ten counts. CDR3 protein: CSARDSRNGLAYEQYF. CDR3 sequence (DNA): TGCAGTGCTAGAGATAGCAGGAATGGGCTAGCCTACGAGCAGTACTTC. This chain connects TRBV20-1 to TRBJ2-7, with unresolved D. V dropped 0 bases and J dropped 2 bases, with 17 bases sitting between them. The CDR3 is made up of 16 amino acids. CDR1 is DFQATT and CDR2 is SNEGSKA in the germline V gene (reference sequence).

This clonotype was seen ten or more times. CDR3 coding DNA: TGTGCCAGCAGTCCGGTAACAGGCAATGAGCAGTTCTTC. Protein product: CASSPVTGNEQFF. The chain recombines TRBV2 with TRBJ2-1; perhaps TRBD1 as D (5 bases). The CDR3 totals 13 residues. Germline CDR1 SNHLY, CDR2 FYNNEI. The V gene lost 5 bases and the J gene lost 6 bases, with 11 bases spanning the gap.

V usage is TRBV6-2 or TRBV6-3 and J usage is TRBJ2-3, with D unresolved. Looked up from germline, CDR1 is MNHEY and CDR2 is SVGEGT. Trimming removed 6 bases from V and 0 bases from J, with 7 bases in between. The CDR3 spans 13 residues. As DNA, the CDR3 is TGTGCCAGCAGGAGCACTAGCACAGATACGCAGTATTTT. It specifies CASRSTSTDTQYF.

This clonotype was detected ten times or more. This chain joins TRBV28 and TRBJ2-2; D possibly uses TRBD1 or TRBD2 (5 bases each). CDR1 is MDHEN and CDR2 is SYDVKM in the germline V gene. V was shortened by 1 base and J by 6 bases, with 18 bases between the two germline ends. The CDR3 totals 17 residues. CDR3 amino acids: CASSLSYGTRPSGELFF. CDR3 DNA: TGTGCCAGCAGTTTATCCTACGGGACCCGGCCCTCCGGGGAGCTGTTTTTT.

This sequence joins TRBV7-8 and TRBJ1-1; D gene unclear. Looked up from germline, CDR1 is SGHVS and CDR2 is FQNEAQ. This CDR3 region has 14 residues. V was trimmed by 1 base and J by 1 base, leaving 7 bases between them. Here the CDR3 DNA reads TGTGCCAGCAGCTTAGACACCGAGAACACTGAAGCTTTCTTT. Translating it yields CASSLDTENTEAFF.

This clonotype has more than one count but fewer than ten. In nucleotides, the CDR3 is TGTGCCAGCAGTTTTTCTCCCGGGGAAGGCTCCTACGAGCAGTACTTC. Protein sequence: CASSFSPGEGSYEQYF. The chain uses TRBV28 and TRBJ2-7; D may be TRBD2 (5 bases). CDR1 is MDHEN, CDR2 SYDVKM, per germline. This CDR3 contains 16 residues. The germline V and J ends were trimmed by 3 bases and 0 bases, with 15 bases remaining between them. Filled out from reference TRBV28 and TRBJ2-7, the complete variable domain reads DVKVTQSSRYLVKRTGEKVFLECVQDMDHENMFWYRQDPGLGLRLIYFSYDVKMKEKGDIPEGYSVSREKKERFSLILESASTNQTSMYLCASSFSPGEGSYEQYFGPGTRLTVT.

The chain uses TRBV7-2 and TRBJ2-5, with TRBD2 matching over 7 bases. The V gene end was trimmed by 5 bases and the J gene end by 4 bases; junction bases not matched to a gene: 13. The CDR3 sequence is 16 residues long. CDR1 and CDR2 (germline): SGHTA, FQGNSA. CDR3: CASSRAPSGKGETQYF. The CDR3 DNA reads TGTGCCAGCAGCCGGGCCCCTAGCGGAAAGGGAGAGACCCAGTACTTC.

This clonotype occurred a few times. As DNA, the CDR3 is TGTGCCAGCAGCCAAGAACCTAGCGGGAGCCTACTAGATACGCAGTATTTT. It specifies CASSQEPSGSLLDTQYF. The rearrangement uses TRBV3-1 and TRBJ2-3, with 10 bases fitting TRBD2. Germline V gene lookup returns CDR1 LGHDT and CDR2 YNNKEL (reference sequence). V gave up 0 bases and J gave up 5 bases; unmatched junction bases: 8. CDR3 size: 17 residues.

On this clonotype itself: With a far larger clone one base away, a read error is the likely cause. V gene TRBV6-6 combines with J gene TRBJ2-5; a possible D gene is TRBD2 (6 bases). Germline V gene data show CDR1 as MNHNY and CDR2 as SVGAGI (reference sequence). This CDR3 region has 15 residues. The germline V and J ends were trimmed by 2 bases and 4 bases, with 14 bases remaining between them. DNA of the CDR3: TGTGCCAGCAGTTACAGGGAGACTAGGCGAGAGACCCAGTACTTC. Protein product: CASSYRETRRETQYF.

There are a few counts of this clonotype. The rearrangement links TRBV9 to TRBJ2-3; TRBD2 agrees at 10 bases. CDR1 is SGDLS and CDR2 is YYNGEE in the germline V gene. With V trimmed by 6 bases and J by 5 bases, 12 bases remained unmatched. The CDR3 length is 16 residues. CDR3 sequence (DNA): TGTGCCAGCAATCAACCTCTAGCGGGAGTGGTAGATACGCAGTATTTT. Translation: CASNQPLAGVVDTQYF.